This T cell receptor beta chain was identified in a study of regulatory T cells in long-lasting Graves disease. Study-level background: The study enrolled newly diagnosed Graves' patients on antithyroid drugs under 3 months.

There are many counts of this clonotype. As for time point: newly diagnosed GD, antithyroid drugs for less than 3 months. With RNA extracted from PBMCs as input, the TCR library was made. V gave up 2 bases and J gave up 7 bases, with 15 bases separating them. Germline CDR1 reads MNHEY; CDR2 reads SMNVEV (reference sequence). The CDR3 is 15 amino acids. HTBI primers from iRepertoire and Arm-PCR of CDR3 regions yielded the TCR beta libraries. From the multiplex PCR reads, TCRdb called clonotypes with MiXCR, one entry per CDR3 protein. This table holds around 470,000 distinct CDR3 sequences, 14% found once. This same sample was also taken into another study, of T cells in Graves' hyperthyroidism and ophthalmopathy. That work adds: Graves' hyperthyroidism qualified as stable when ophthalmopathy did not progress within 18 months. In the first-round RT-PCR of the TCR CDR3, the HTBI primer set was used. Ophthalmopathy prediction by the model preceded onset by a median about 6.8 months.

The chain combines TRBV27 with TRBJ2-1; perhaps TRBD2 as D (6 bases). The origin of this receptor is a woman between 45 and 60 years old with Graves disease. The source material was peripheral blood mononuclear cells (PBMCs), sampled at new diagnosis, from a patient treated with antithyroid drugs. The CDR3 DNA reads TGTGCCAGCAGTTTAGTGGGACTCGGGATGAATGAGCAGTTCTTC. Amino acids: CASSLVGLGMNEQFF.